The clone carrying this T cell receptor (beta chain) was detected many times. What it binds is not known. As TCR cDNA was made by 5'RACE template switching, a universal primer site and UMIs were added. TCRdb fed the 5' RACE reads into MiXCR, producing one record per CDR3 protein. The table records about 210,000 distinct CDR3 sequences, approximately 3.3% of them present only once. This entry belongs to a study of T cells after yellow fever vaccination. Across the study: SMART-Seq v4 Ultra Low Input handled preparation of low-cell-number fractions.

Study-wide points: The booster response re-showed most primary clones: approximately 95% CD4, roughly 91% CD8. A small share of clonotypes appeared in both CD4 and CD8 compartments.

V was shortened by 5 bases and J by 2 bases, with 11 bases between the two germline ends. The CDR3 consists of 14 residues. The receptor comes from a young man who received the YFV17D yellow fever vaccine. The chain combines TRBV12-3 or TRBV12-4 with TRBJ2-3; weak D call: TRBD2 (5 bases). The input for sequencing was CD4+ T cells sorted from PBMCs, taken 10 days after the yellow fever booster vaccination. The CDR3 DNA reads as TGTGCCAGCAGTCAAGACTATAACACAGATACGCAGTATTTT. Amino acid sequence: CASSQDYNTDTQYF.